This record concerns one T cell receptor beta chain sequence. This clonotype came up a few times. Its binding antigen is unknown. Base qualities are not at hand, and no much larger clone is one base apart. The library relied on multiplex PCR. Sequencing used an Illumina HiSeq 4000. CDR3 regions were amplified by Arm-PCR with iRepertoire HTBI primers to construct TCR beta libraries. Before sequencing, the PCR products went through gel purification. Turning to the authors' computational methods: Gene usage analysis of CDR3 amino acid clonotypes used the approximately 62 TRBV and more than 13 TRBJ segments found across samples. COPE and FqMerger were used to merge the filtered high-quality paired reads into contigs. BLAST was used to align contigs to IMGT TRBV, TRBD and TRBJ reference genes, with CDR3 defined following IMGT. Any clonotype with a frequency above 0.1% was counted as a highly expanded clone. Repertoire diversity was measured by Shannon entropy, and V-J evenness by the Gini coefficient. Public clonotypes were defined as clonotypes shared by more than one individual. The raw public reads went through TCRdb reprocessing: fastp at Q25, MiXCR clone calling, in-frame beta chains kept. Each entry is one CDR3 protein sequence, shown with its most common DNA and genes. These V and J calls are TCRdb output, not the study's own analysis. Counted in this sample were more than 400,000 distinct CDR3 sequences; 15% to 20% of them appeared once. About 12% of the sample comes from the top ten.

The time point tag for this specimen amounts to: newly diagnosed GD, antithyroid drugs for less than 3 months. For both TCR sequencing and RNA sequencing, RNA was extracted from PBMCs using TRIzol. The diagnosis of Graves' disease followed American Thyroid Association guidelines. Patients were recruited from an endocrinology department in Xi'an, China. Each patient gave approximately 10 milliliters of peripheral blood, collected in an EDTA anticoagulant tube. Ficoll Paque Plus density gradient separation was used to isolate PBMCs, and no additional T cell sorting was done. An Agilent 2100 Bioanalyzer and agarose gel were used to check RNA quality, while a NanoDrop 2000 measured RNA concentration. This specimen belongs to a study of regulatory T cells in long-lasting Graves disease (dated by TCRdb to the early 2020s). Notes on the research overall: Newly diagnosed Graves' disease patients had taken antithyroid drugs for less than 3 months. Persistent Graves' disease patients were compared with newly diagnosed Graves' disease patients by peripheral blood TCR sequencing and RNA sequencing. The study took place in China and was registered as a clinical trial. A total of roughly 35 samples were covered by TCR sequencing, comprising roughly 13 persistent and roughly 20 newly diagnosed Graves' disease patients.

V is reduced by 4 bases and J by 4 bases, leaving a spacing of 5 bases between them. The CDR3 goes from the cysteine to the phenylalanine over 11 residues. Only the CDR3 DNA is retained, 33 bases long and in frame from the first base. Sequences SQVTM (CDR1) and ANQGSEA (CDR2) are obtained from the germline V gene. Overall study results and their limits: The authors acknowledged the small sample size as a limitation that may reduce accuracy. Compared with newly diagnosed patients, persistent Graves' disease patients had lower TCR Shannon entropy and fewer highly expanded clones, which suggests clonal expansion. Patients with persistent disease shared more public clonotypes (fewer than 3,000) than newly diagnosed patients did (approximately 1,000). Sequencing and analysis were restricted to the TCR beta chain. TRBV28, TRBJ1-2 and TRBJ2-5 were preferentially used in persistent disease, while TRBV20-1 and TRBJ2-1 were favored in newly diagnosed disease. Only peripheral blood was studied, because thyroid tissue, the primary lesion, was inaccessible.

These records were also assigned to another study, of T cells in Graves' hyperthyroidism and ophthalmopathy. The second study, in turn, reports: Graves' hyperthyroidism was defined as stable when no progression to ophthalmopathy occurred over 18 months of follow-up. Hyperthyroidism patients were newly diagnosed, with disease duration under 2 months, and aged 18 to 65 years. The study excluded patients with uncontrolled infections, other autoimmune diseases, pregnancy or lactation. Diagnoses were established on the basis of clinical symptoms, serum thyroxine and TRAb, thyroid ultrasound, and orbital computed tomography. The TCR CDR3 was subjected to a first round of RT-PCR using the HTBI primer set and the Qiagen OneStep RT-PCR kit. Blood samples also contained most of the expanded thyroid clonotypes (frequency above 0.001), which suggests that blood repertoires may reflect thyroid immune responses. Ophthalmopathy was separated from stable hyperthyroidism by a 13 V-J signature model, with roughly 88% sensitivity and 81% to 82% specificity obtained in cross-validation and 80%/75% obtained in testing. In validation, progression to ophthalmopathy was predicted by the model with roughly 69% sensitivity and around 75% specificity, a median of around 6.5 months before onset. To identify TCR V-J signatures that set the groups apart, the researchers used a discovery cohort of about a hundred patients, made up of roughly 45 with Graves' ophthalmopathy and about 59 with stable Graves' hyperthyroidism. Whether ophthalmopathy could be predicted prospectively was tested in an independent validation cohort made up of roughly 19 hyperthyroidism patients plus 17 patients who later progressed to ophthalmopathy. The 100 discovery patients were randomly split 7:3 into training and test sets. Thyroid tissue and blood T-cell repertoires from roughly 6 Graves' hyperthyroidism patients were also compared in the study. After blood sampling, hyperthyroidism patients were treated with methimazole at a starting dose of 30 mg daily, and ophthalmopathy patients were treated with high-dose intravenous methylprednisolone. Libraries were constructed in a second round of multiplex PCR, after which size selection and purification were performed. Sequencing of the libraries was done on an Illumina HiSeq2000 using paired-end 100 bp reads. SOAPnuke was used to process the raw data, with reads discarded if the reads contained adapters or uncalled bases, had a mean Phred below 15, or lacked an exact constant-primer or identifier match. COPE v1.2.5 was used to merge the high-quality paired reads, and each unique nucleotide sequence was defined as a clonotype. Clonotypes were aligned to IMGT TRBV, TRBD and TRBJ reference segments using MiTCR v1.1. The analysis included only V-J combinations with a frequency above 0.0001, which together covered about 99% of the repertoires. The TCS score was defined as the ratio of F50 (clonal expansion) to E x V (chaos), calculated using BLOSUM62-based TCRdist between CDR3 peptides within each V-J. Welch's t-statistics and random forest reduced roughly 530 V-J features to some 14, which were used in a naive Bayes classifier (R e1071). Sample size was not statistically predetermined, and blinding of investigators to group allocation was not performed. The paper describes TCR Vbeta CDR3 sequencing of about 140 peripheral blood samples, made up of 43 ophthalmopathy patients, around 73 hyperthyroidism patients and 17 progressor patients.

The TCR was taken from a man between 35 and 55 years old with Graves disease. Donor details come from another sample of the same person, matched by shared clones. The material was peripheral blood mononuclear cells (PBMCs), obtained at new diagnosis, from a patient treated with antithyroid drugs. The rearranged chain carries TRBV29-1 and TRBJ1-3, with no confident D gene call. The nucleotide sequence is given as TGCAGCGTTGGATACGGAAACACCATATATTTT. The resulting protein is CSVGYGNTIYF.